A selection of T cell receptor beta chains follows, all from one sample in a study of blood T cell repertoires in COVID-19. Libraries were prepared by immunoSEQ multiplex PCR; TCRdb keeps only in-frame clonotypes and omits some of them. This table holds around 150,000 clones, around 85% found once. Sequences were obtained from peripheral blood. Receptors were obtained from a man in his 70s with acute or convalescent COVID-19. The CDR3 runs from the conserved cysteine through the conserved F or W. D genes are given only for firm matches. Expanded clones are given a class, and other clones once, few, many or no size at all.

J gene,CDR3 length,V gene,clone size,D gene,CDR3 protein,CDR3 DNA
TRBJ2-7,14,TRBV6-5,NA,NA,CASSIRQVSYEQYF,TGTGCCAGCAGTATCCGACAGGTCTCCTACGAGCAGTACTTC
TRBJ2-7,14,TRBV6-5,NA,NA,CASSYRQGGHEQYF,TGTGCCAGCAGTTACAGGCAGGGGGGTCACGAGCAGTACTTC
TRBJ2-5,12,TRBV30,once,NA,CAWREGGETQYF,TGTGCCTGGAGGGAGGGCGGAGAGACCCAGTACTTC
TRBJ2-2,14,TRBV7-8,NA,NA,CASSLWGDTGELFF,TGTGCCAGCAGCTTATGGGGCGACACCGGGGAGCTGTTTTTT
TRBJ2-2,16,TRBV5-8,NA,NA,CASSLWVGGNTGELFF,TGTGCCAGCAGCTTGTGGGTCGGCGGGAACACCGGGGAGCTGTTTTTT
TRBJ1-6,14,TRBV5-1,NA,TRBD1,CASRRDRGGSPLHF,TGCGCCAGCAGACGGGACAGGGGTGGGTCACCCCTCCACTTT
TRBJ2-3,14,TRBV30,NA,TRBD1,CAWSSDRSTDTQYF,TGTGCCTGGAGTTCGGACAGGAGCACAGATACGCAGTATTTT
TRBJ2-3,13,TRBV29-1,few,TRBD1,CSVGQGAPDTQYF,TGCAGCGTTGGACAGGGGGCCCCAGATACGCAGTATTTT
TRBJ2-1,16,TRBV27,NA,TRBD2,CASLTRVSGGYNEQFF,TGTGCCAGCCTCACCAGGGTTAGCGGGGGGTACAATGAGCAGTTCTTC
TRBJ1-2,13,TRBV7-2,NA,NA,CASSLPTGYGYTF,TGTGCCAGCAGCTTGCCGACAGGCTATGGCTACACCTTC
TRBJ1-5,14,TRBV10-3,NA,TRBD1,CAISHTGDGQPQHF,TGTGCCATCAGTCATACAGGGGACGGTCAGCCCCAGCATTTT
TRBJ2-7,12,TRBV28,NA,NA,CASSSSSYEQYF,TGTGCCAGCAGTTCGAGCTCCTACGAGCAGTACTTC
TRBJ1-1,15,TRBV5-6,NA,TRBD1,CASSVGQVVDTEAFF,TGTGCCAGCAGCGTGGGACAGGTAGTCGACACTGAAGCTTTCTTT
TRBJ2-1,15,TRBV9,NA,TRBD2,CASSAGLAVLNEQFF,TGTGCCAGCAGCGCGGGACTAGCGGTCCTTAATGAGCAGTTCTTC
TRBJ1-1,15,TRBV5-4,few,NA,CASSLGAGGRTEAFF,TGTGCCAGCAGCTTGGGGGCGGGGGGCAGGACTGAAGCTTTCTTT
TRBJ1-5,15,TRBV7-2,NA,NA,CASSLMGGYNQPQHF,TGTGCCAGCAGCTTAATGGGAGGTTACAATCAGCCCCAGCATTTT
TRBJ2-3,16,TRBV15,once,NA,CATSREWGDTQDTQYF,TGTGCCACCAGCAGGGAATGGGGGGATACACAAGATACGCAGTATTTT